Given below is one T cell receptor (beta chain) in context. Its antigen is unknown. These data originate in a study of T-cell memory formation after mild COVID-19. Overall study findings and caveats: Detection of some responders pre-infection suggested pre-existing cross-reactive memory T cells participated. Balance between CD4 and CD8 was seen in clones contracting day 15 to 85, and a CD4+ lean was seen in later expanders. SARS-CoV-2 specificity of second-wave clones peaking day 37 was unconfirmed.

With constant-segment primers, 5'RACE yielded cDNA libraries of TCR alpha and TCR beta that carried sample barcodes and UMIs. TCRdb ran MiXCR on the 5' RACE reads and lists one entry per CDR3 protein. The sample carries about 350,000 distinct CDR3 sequences, approximately 14% recorded once. Germline CDR1 reads SGHTA; CDR2 reads FQGTGA. Trimming cost V 5 bases and J 1 base, with 14 bases left between them. There are 15 residues in the CDR3. Sequencing was done on a sample of PBMCs or a T cell subset sorted from them (not recorded which). The chain joins TRBV7-3 to TRBJ1-1; D might be TRBD1 (6 bases). The receptor was derived from a man aged 18 to 30 who had mild COVID-19 (a few samples of this study predate the infection). Cell type and time point are not known. The CDR3 here is CASSPGNRENTEAFF. The CDR3 DNA reads as TGTGCCAGCAGCCCCGGAAACAGGGAGAACACTGAAGCTTTCTTT. Together with reference TRBV7-3 and TRBJ1-1, the CDR3 gives the full variable domain: GAGVSQTPSNKVTEKGKYVELRCDPISGHTALYWYRQSLGQGPEFLIYFQGTGAADDSGLPNDRFFAVRPEGSVSTLKIQRTERGDSAVYLCASSPGNRENTEAFFGQGTRLTVV.